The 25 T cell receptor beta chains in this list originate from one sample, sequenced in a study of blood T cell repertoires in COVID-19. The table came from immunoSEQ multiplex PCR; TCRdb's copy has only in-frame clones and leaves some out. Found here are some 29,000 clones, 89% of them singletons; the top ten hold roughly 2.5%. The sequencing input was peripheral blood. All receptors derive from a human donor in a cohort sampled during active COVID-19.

The DNA for the CDR3 is TGTGCCAGCAGTTCCACTGGACTAGCGGGGGGACGCGAGCAGTACTTC. This gives the protein CASSSTGLAGGREQYF. The chain joins TRBV27 to TRBJ2-7, with TRBD2 matching over 14 bases. The junction had 8 bases not matched to a gene; V was cut back by 4 bases and J by 6 bases. CDR1 MNHEY and CDR2 SMNVEV come from the germline V gene (reference sequence). The CDR3 has 16 amino acids.

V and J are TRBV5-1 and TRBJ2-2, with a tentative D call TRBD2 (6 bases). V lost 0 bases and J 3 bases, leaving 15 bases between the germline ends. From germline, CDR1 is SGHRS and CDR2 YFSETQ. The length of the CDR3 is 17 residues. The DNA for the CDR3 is TGCGCCAGCAGCTTGGGGGCGAGGAGGGGCGACACCGGGGAGCTGTTTTTT. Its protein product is CASSLGARRGDTGELFF.

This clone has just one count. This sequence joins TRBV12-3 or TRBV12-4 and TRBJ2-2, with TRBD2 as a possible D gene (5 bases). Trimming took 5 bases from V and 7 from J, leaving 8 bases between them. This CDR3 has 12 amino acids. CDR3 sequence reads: CASSRGIGELFF. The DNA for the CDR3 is TGTGCCAGCAGTCGAGGGATCGGGGAGCTGTTTTTT.

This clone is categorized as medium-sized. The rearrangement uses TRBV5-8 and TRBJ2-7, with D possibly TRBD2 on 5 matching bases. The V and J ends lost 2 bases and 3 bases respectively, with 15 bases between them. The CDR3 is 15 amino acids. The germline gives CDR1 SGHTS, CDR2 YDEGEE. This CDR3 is CASSLRGSNLYEQYF. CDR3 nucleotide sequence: TGTGCCAGCAGCTTAAGAGGGAGTAACCTCTACGAGCAGTACTTC.

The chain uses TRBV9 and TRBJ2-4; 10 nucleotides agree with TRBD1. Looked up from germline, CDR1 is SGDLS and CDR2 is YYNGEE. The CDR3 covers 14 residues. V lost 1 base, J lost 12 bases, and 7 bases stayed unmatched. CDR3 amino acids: CASSVRVDRGGQYF. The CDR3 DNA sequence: TGTGCCAGCAGCGTAAGGGTGGACAGGGGGGGTCAGTACTTC. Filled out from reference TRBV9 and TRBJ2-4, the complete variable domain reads DSGVTQTPKHLITATGQRVTLRCSPRSGDLSVYWYQQSLDQGLQFLIQYYNGEERAKGNILERFSAQQFPDLHSELNLSSLELGDSALYFCASSVRVDRGGQYFGAGTRLSVL.

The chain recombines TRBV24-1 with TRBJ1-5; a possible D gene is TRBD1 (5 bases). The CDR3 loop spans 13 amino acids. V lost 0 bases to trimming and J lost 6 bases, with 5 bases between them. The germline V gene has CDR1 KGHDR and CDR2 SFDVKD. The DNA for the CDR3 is TGTGCCACCAGTGATTTGACAGGTCAGCCCCAGCATTTT. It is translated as CATSDLTGQPQHF.

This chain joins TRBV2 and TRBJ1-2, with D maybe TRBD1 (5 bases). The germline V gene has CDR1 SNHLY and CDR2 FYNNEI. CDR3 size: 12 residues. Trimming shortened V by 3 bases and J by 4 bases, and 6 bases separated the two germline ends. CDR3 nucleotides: TGTGCCAGCAGTGATACAGGCTATGGCTACACCTTC. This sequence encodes CASSDTGYGYTF.

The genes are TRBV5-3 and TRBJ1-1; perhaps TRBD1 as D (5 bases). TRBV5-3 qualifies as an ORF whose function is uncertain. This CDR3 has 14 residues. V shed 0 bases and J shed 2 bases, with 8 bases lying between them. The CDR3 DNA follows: TGTGCCAGAAGCTTGGAACGGACAAACACTGAAGCTTTCTTT. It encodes CARSLERTNTEAFF.

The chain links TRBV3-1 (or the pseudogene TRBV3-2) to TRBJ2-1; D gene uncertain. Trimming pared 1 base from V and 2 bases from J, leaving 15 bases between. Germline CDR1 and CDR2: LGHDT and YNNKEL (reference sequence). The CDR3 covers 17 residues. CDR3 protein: CASSQAWSPQTYNEQFF. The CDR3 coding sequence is TGTGCCAGCAGCCAAGCTTGGAGCCCCCAGACCTACAATGAGCAGTTCTTC.

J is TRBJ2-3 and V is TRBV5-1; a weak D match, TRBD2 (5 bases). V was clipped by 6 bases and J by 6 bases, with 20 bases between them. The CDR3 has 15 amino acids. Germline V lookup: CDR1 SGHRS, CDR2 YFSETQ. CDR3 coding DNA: TGCGCCAGCACCCCCGGAGCGGTGGGTCCGGATACGCAGTATTTT. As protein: CASTPGAVGPDTQYF. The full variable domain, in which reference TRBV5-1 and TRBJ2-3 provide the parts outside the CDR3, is KAGVTQTPRYLIKTRGQQVTLSCSPISGHRSVSWYQQTPGQGLQFLFEYFSETQRNKGNFPGRFSGRQFSNSRSEMNVSTLELGDSALYLCASTPGAVGPDTQYFGPGTRLTVL.

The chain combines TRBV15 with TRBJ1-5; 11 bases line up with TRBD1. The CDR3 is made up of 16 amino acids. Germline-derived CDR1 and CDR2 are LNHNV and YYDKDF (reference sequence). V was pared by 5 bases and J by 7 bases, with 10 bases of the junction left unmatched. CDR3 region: CATSSFGDRGGQPQHF. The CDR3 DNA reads TGTGCCACCAGCTCTTTTGGGGACAGGGGGGGACAGCCCCAGCATTTT.

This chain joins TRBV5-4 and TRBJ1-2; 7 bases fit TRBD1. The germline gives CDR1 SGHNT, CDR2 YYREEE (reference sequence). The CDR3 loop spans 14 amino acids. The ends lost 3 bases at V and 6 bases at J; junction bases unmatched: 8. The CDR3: CASSSGRDSDGYTF. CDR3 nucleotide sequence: TGTGCCAGCAGCTCGGGCCGGGACAGCGATGGCTACACCTTC.

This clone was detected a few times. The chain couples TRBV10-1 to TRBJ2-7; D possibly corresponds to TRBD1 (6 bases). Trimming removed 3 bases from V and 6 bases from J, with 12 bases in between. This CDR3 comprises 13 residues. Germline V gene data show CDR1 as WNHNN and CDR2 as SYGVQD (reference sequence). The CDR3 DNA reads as TGCGCCAGCAGTGACCCAGGGGAGAGCGAGCAGTACTTC. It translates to CASSDPGESEQYF.

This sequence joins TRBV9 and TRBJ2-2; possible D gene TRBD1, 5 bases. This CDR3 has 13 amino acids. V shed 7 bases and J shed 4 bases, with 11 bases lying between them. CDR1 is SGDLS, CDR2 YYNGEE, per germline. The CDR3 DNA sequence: TGTGCCAGCGGTCAGGGTACCACCGGGGAGCTGTTTTTT. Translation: CASGQGTTGELFF.

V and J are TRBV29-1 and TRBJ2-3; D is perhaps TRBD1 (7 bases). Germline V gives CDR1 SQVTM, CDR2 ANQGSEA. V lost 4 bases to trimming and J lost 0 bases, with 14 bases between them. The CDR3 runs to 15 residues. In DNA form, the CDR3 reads TGCAGCGTTGGACAGGGACTGTATAGCACAGATACGCAGTATTTT. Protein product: CSVGQGLYSTDTQYF.

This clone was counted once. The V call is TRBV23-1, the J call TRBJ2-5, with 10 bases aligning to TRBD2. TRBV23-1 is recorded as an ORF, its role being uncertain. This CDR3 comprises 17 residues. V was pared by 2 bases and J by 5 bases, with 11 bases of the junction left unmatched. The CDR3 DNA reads TGCGCCAGCAGTCAAAGCCCGGGACTAGCGAGATGGGAGACCCAGTACTTC. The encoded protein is CASSQSPGLARWETQYF.

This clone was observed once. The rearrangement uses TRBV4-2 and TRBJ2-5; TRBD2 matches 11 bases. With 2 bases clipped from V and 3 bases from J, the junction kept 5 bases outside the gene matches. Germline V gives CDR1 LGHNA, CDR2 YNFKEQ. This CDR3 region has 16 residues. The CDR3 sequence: CASSQSISGGEETQYF. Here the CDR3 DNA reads TGTGCCAGCAGCCAATCTATTAGCGGGGGGGAAGAGACCCAGTACTTC.

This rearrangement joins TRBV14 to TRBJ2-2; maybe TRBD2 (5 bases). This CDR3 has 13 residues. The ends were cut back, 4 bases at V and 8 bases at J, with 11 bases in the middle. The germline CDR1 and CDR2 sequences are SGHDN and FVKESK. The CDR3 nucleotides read TGTGCCAGCAGCCCAGGACTCGTGGGGGAGCTGTTTTTT. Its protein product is CASSPGLVGELFF.

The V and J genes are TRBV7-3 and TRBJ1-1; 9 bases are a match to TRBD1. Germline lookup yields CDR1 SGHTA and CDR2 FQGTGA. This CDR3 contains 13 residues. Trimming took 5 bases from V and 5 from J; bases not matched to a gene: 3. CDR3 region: CASSTTGGTEAFF. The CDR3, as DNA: TGTGCCAGCAGCACGACAGGGGGGACTGAAGCTTTCTTT.

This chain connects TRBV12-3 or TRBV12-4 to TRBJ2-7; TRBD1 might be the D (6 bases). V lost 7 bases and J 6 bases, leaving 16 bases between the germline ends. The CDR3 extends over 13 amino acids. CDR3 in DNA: TGTGCCAGCACCCAAGCCCGAGGGGGCGAGCAGTACTTC. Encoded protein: CASTQARGGEQYF.

CDR3 sequence (DNA): TGTGCCAGCAGTTACGGTGGAGTAATGAACACTGAAGCTTTCTTT. Protein: CASSYGGVMNTEAFF. J is TRBJ1-1 and V is TRBV6-5; D gene unclear. The germline V gene has CDR1 MNHEY and CDR2 SVGAGI. Trimming removed 2 bases at V and 0 bases at J, with 10 bases between. The CDR3 is made up of 15 amino acids.

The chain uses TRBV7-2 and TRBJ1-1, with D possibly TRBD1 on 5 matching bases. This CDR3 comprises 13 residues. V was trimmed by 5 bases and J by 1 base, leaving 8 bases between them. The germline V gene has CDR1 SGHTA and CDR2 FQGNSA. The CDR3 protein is CASSQDRNTEAFF. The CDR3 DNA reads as TGTGCCAGCAGCCAAGACAGGAACACTGAAGCTTTCTTT.

CDR3 region: CASSYVQGQSYEQYF. CDR3 DNA sequence: TGTGCCAGCAGTTATGTGCAGGGACAAAGCTACGAGCAGTACTTC. J is TRBJ2-7 and V is TRBV6-5; a weak D match, TRBD1 (6 bases). V was clipped by 3 bases and J by 3 bases, with 15 bases between them. This CDR3 has 15 amino acids. Germline-derived CDR1 and CDR2 are MNHEY and SVGAGI.

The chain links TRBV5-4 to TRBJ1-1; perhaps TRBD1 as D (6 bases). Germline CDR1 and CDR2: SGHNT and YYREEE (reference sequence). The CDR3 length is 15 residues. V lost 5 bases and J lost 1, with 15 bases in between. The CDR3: CASRKDGGANTEAFF. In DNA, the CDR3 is TGTGCCAGCAGAAAGGATGGGGGCGCGAACACTGAAGCTTTCTTT. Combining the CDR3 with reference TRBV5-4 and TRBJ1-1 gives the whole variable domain ETGVTQSPTHLIKTRGQQVTLRCSSQSGHNTVSWYQQALGQGPQFIFQYYREEENGRGNFPPRFSGLQFPNYSSELNVNALELDDSALYLCASRKDGGANTEAFFGQGTRLTVV.

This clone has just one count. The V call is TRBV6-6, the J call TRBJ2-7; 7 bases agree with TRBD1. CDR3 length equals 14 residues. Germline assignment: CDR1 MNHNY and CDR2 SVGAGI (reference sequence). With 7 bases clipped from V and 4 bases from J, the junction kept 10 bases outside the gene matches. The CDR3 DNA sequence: TGTGCCAGCACCAAACCGGGACAGAGGTACGAGCAGTACTTC. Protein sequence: CASTKPGQRYEQYF.